Listed here is a single TCR beta chain. Its antigen is undetermined. Germline V gene lookup returns CDR1 SGHDT and CDR2 YYEEEE. Trimming removed 0 bases at V and 3 bases at J, with 18 bases between. The CDR3 runs 18 residues. These data belong to a study of blood T cells in healthy people across ages. Sample-barcoded 5' priming and a J-beta primer mix drove a second PCR of roughly 6 to 12 cycles. MiXCR, applied by TCRdb to the 5' RACE reads, yields one record per CDR3 protein. The sample includes roughly 720,000 distinct CDR3 sequences, 50% to 65% of them seen just once. General observations from the study: Estimated diversity that came from one million T cells was considered an underestimate.

The specimen sequenced was blood. This receptor was taken from an elderly man in good health. The rearrangement links TRBV5-6 to TRBJ1-4, with D uncertain. CDR3 in DNA: TGTGCCAGCAGCTTGGTATCCGGCACCCGCTTCTCTAATGAAAAACTGTTTTTT. Translation: CASSLVSGTRFSNEKLFF.